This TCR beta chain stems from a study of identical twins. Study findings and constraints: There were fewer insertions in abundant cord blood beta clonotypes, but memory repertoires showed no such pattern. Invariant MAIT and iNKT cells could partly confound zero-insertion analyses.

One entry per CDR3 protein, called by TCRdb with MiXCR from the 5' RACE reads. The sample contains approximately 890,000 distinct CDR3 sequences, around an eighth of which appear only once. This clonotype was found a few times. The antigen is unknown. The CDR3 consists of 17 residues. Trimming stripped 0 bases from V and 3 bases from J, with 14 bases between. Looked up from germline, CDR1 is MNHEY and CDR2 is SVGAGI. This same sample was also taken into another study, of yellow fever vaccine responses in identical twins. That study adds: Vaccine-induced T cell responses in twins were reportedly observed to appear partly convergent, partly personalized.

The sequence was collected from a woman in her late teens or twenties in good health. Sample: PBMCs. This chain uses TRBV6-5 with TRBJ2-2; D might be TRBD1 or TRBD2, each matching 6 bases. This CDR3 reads CASSYSGGIWDTGELFF. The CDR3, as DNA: TGTGCCAGCAGTTACTCGGGGGGCATTTGGGACACCGGGGAGCTGTTTTTT.